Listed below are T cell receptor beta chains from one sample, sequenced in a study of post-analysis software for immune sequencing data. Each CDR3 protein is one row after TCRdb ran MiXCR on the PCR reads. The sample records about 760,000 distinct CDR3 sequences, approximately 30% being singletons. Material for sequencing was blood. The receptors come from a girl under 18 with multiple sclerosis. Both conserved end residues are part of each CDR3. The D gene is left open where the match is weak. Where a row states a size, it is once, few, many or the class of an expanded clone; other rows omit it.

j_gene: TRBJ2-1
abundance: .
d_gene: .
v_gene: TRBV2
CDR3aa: CASSVPEQFF
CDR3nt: TGTGCCAGCAGTGTTCCGGAGCAGTTCTTC

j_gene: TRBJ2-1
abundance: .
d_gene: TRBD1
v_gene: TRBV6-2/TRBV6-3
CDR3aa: CASSSQQGMPHNEQFF
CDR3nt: TGTGCCAGCAGTTCTCAACAGGGGATGCCCCACAATGAGCAGTTCTTC

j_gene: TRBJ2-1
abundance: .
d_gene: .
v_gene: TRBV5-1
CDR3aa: CASSSSLYNEQFF
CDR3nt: TGCGCCAGCAGCTCCAGCCTCTACAATGAGCAGTTCTTC

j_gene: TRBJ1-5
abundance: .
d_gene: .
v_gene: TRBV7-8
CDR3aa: CASSLAGRQANSNQPQHF
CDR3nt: TGTGCCAGCAGCTTGGCAGGGAGGCAGGCAAATAGCAATCAGCCCCAGCATTTT

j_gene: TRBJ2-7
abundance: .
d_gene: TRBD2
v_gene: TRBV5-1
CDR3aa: CASSLGEGGTYEQYF
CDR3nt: TGCGCCAGCAGCTTGGGGGAGGGAGGTACCTACGAGCAGTACTTC

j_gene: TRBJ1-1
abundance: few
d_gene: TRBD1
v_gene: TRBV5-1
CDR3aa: CASSFTGGVTEAFF
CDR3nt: TGCGCCAGCAGCTTCACAGGGGGCGTCACTGAAGCTTTCTTT

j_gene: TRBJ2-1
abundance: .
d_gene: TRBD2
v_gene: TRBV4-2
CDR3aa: CASSQDWASGGDEQFF
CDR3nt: TGTGCCAGCAGCCAAGATTGGGCTAGCGGGGGGGACGAGCAGTTCTTC

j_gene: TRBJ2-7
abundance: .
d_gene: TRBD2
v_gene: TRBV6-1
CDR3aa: CASRPLAGGPGEQYF
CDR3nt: TGTGCCAGCAGGCCCCTAGCGGGTGGGCCTGGGGAGCAGTACTTC

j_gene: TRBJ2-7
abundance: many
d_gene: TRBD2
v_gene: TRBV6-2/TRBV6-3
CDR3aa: CASFGLAGQNSYEQYF
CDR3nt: TGTGCCAGCTTTGGACTAGCGGGACAAAACTCCTACGAGCAGTACTTC

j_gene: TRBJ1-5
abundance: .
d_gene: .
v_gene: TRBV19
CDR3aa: CASRRHGNQPQHF
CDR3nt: TGTGCCAGTAGAAGACACGGGAATCAGCCCCAGCATTTT

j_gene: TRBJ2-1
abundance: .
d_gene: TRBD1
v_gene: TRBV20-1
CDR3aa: CSASKGTGGLSNEQFF
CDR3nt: TGCAGTGCTAGTAAAGGGACAGGGGGCTTGTCTAATGAGCAGTTCTTC

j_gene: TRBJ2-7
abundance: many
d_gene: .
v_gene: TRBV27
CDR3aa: CASGHSPYEQYF
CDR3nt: TGTGCCAGTGGGCACAGTCCTTACGAGCAGTACTTC

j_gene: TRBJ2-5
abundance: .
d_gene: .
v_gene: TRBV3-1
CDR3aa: CASSLYGGEETQYF
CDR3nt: TGTGCCAGCAGCCTCTACGGCGGGGAAGAGACCCAGTACTTC

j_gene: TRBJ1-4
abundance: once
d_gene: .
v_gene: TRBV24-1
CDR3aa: CATSDSGAREKLFF
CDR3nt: TGTGCCACCAGTGATTCGGGGGCCCGGGAAAAACTGTTTTTT

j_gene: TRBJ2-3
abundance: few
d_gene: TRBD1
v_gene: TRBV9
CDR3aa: CASSSQGGGGTQYF
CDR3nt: TGTGCCAGCAGCTCACAAGGGGGCGGCGGTACGCAGTATTTT

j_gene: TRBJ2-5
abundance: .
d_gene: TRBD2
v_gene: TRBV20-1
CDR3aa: CSARPSGGTRQETQYF
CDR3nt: TGCAGTGCTAGACCTAGCGGGGGGACACGCCAAGAGACCCAGTACTTC

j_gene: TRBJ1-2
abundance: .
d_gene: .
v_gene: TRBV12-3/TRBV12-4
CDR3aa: CASSLRGEAGYTF
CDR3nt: TGTGCCAGCAGTTTGCGGGGTGAGGCTGGCTACACCTTC

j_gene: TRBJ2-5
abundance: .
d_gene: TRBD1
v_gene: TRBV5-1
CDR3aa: CASSFATGVDQETQYF
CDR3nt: TGCGCCAGCAGCTTCGCGACAGGGGTGGACCAAGAGACCCAGTACTTC

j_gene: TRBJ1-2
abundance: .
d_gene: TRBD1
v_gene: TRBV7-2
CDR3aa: CASSLEGQGNYGYTF
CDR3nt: TGTGCCAGCAGCTTAGAGGGACAGGGGAACTATGGCTACACCTTC

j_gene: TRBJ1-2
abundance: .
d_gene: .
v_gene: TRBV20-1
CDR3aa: CSASPDLDGYTF
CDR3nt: TGCAGTGCTAGCCCCGATCTGGATGGCTACACCTTC

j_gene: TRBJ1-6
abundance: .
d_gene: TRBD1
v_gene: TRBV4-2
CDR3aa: CASSQGDSDNSPLHF
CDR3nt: TGTGCCAGCAGCCAAGGGGACAGTGATAATTCACCCCTCCACTTT

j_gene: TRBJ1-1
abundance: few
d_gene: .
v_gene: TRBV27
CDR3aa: CASSLGRAREAFF
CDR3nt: TGTGCCAGCAGTTTAGGGAGGGCCAGAGAAGCTTTCTTT

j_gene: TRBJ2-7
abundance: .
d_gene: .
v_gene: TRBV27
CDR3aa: CASLLAEAYEQYF
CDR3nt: TGTGCCAGCTTACTCGCCGAGGCCTACGAGCAGTACTTC

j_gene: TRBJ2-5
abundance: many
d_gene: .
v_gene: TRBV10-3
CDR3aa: CAISDRGTGETQYF
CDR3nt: TGTGCCATCAGTGATAGGGGAACGGGGGAGACCCAGTACTTC

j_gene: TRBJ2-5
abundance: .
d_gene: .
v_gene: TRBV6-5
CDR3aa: CASSYGPPGKTQYF
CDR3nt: TGTGCCAGCAGTTATGGACCCCCAGGCAAGACCCAGTACTTC

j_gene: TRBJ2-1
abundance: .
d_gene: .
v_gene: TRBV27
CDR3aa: CASSLNPSYNEQFF
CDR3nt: TGTGCCAGCAGTTTAAACCCGTCCTACAATGAGCAGTTCTTC

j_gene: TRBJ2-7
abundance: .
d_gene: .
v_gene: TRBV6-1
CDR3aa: CASSEVSNEQYF
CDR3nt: TGTGCCAGCAGTGAAGTAAGTAACGAGCAGTACTTC

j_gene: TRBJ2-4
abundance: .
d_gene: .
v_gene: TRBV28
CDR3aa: CASSFGGSVAKNIQYF
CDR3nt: TGTGCCAGCAGTTTTGGGGGGTCCGTAGCCAAAAACATTCAGTACTTC

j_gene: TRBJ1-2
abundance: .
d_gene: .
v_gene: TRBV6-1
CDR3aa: CASSEVPGRGRTYGYTF
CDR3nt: TGTGCCAGCAGTGAAGTGCCCGGGCGGGGTAGAACCTATGGCTACACCTTC

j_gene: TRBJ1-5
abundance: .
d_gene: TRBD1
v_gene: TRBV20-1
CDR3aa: CSAGRDRGYHQPQHF
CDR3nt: TGCAGTGCAGGGAGGGACAGGGGCTATCATCAGCCCCAGCATTTT

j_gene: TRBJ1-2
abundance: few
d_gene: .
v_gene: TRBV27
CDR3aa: CASSLVSGRGLGGYTF
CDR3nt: TGTGCCAGCAGTTTGGTCTCGGGGCGCGGGTTAGGTGGCTACACCTTC